This T cell receptor (beta chain) was identified during a study of somatic mutations in cytotoxic T cells in rheumatoid arthritis. Study-wide background: Patient blood (around 30 ml EDTA) was collected right after diagnosis, preceding any treatment.

A note on this clone: Its antigen is unidentified.

Germline CDR1 LGHNT, CDR2 FRNRAP. With 4 bases clipped from V and 8 bases from J, the junction kept 11 bases outside the gene matches. The CDR3 consists of 18 residues. Generated by immunoSEQ multiplex PCR, the TCRdb table keeps only in-frame clones and is missing some. The sample lists some 16,000 clones; more than 70% were seen once. General study findings and limits: There was no significant difference in CD8+ T-cell clonality between rheumatoid arthritis patients and age-matched healthy controls.

The material sequenced was CD8+ T cells sorted from blood. The receptor was isolated from an adult with rheumatoid arthritis. The genes are TRBV12-5 and TRBJ2-1, with TRBD2 matching over 16 bases. The chain's CDR3 is CASGSGTSGGALVYEQFF. The CDR3 DNA follows: TGTGCTAGTGGTTCGGGGACTAGCGGGGGGGCCTTAGTTTATGAGCAGTTCTTC.